The 17 T cell receptor beta chains below all came from one sample that was sequenced in a study of blood T cell repertoires in COVID-19. TCRdb's table, derived via immunoSEQ multiplex PCR, lists solely in-frame clones and lacks some. The sample carries approximately 250,000 clones, about 87% recorded once. Sequenced: peripheral blood. The receptors here all came from a woman in her sixties with COVID-19, enrolled during active disease.

This chain joins TRBV5-4 and TRBJ2-7; D perhaps matches TRBD1 (6 bases). With 4 bases removed from V and 2 bases from J, the gap between germline ends came to 13 bases. In germline, CDR1 is SGHNT, CDR2 YYREEE (reference sequence). CDR3 size: 14 residues. The CDR3 sequence is CASSHYRDPYEQYF. CDR3 bases: TGTGCCAGCAGCCACTACAGGGACCCCTACGAGCAGTACTTC.

V gene TRBV9 combines with J gene TRBJ2-1, with TRBD2 identical over 8 bases. The CDR3 sequence is 15 residues long. V gave up 0 bases and J gave up 4 bases; unmatched junction bases: 3. The germline CDR1 and CDR2 sequences are SGDLS and YYNGEE. The chain's CDR3 is CASSVVLAEYNEQFF. The DNA for the CDR3 is TGTGCCAGCAGCGTAGTACTAGCGGAATACAATGAGCAGTTCTTC.

The chain recombines TRBV5-6 with TRBJ1-6; TRBD1 matches at 9 bases. This CDR3 has 16 residues. The V segment lost 1 base and the J segment 8 bases; nucleotides outside the gene matches: 7. Looked up from germline, CDR1 is SGHDT and CDR2 is YYEEEE. The CDR3 loop is CASSLKSQGAYSPLHF. The CDR3 DNA reads as TGTGCCAGCAGCTTGAAATCACAGGGGGCTTATTCACCCCTCCACTTT.

The chain has TRBV3-1 (or the pseudogene TRBV3-2) and TRBJ2-2; 10 positions agree with TRBD2. The CDR3 is 17 residues long. CDR1 is LGHDT and CDR2 is YNNKEL in the germline V gene (reference sequence). V dropped 4 bases and J dropped 2; count of bases not matched to a gene: 7. The CDR3 DNA reads TGTGCCAGCAGCCCTCCCCTAGCGGGAGCAAACACCGGGGAGCTGTTTTTT. Protein product: CASSPPLAGANTGELFF.

The J gene is TRBJ1-4, the V gene TRBV9; D ambiguous. The CDR3 has 16 residues. V dropped 0 bases and J dropped 7 bases, with 16 bases sitting between them. Germline CDR1 is SGDLS and CDR2 is YYNGEE. In DNA, the CDR3 is TGTGCCAGCAGCGTAGGAAGAGGAGTAACCTCTGAAAAACTGTTTTTT. This codes for CASSVGRGVTSEKLFF.

The chain combines TRBV19 with TRBJ2-3, with no clear D. The germline V gene has CDR1 LNHDA and CDR2 SQIVND (reference sequence). Trimming pared 4 bases from V and 5 bases from J, leaving 13 bases between. The CDR3 covers 14 residues. In DNA, the CDR3 is TGTGCCAGTAGTACCCAGGCCGTGGGAGATACGCAGTATTTT. It encodes CASSTQAVGDTQYF.

The table lists this clone with a count of one. This chain joins TRBV5-1 and TRBJ1-1; weak D call: TRBD1 (6 bases). The CDR3 length is 15 residues. Germline CDR1 reads SGHRS; CDR2 reads YFSETQ. Deletions cut 4 bases from V and 0 bases from J, with 13 bases between. The CDR3 loop reads CASSITGFMNTEAFF. In DNA form, the CDR3 reads TGCGCCAGCAGCATTACAGGGTTCATGAACACTGAAGCTTTCTTT.

This clone has just one count. The chain employs TRBV4-1 and TRBJ2-1, with D perhaps TRBD2 (7 bases). The CDR3 totals 15 residues. V was trimmed by 5 bases and J by 7 bases, leaving 18 bases between them. CDR1 is MGHRA, CDR2 YSYEKL, per germline. The CDR3 sequence: CASSEGGGRMNEQFF. The CDR3 nucleotides read TGCGCCAGCAGCGAAGGGGGGGGGCGCATGAATGAGCAGTTCTTC.

V and J are TRBV3-1 (or the pseudogene TRBV3-2) and TRBJ2-4; a possible D gene is TRBD2 (7 bases). V was pared by 4 bases and J by 0 bases, with 16 bases between. Per the germline V gene, CDR1 is LGHDT and CDR2 is YNNKEL (reference sequence). This CDR3 has 17 residues. The CDR3 DNA follows: TGTGCCAGCAGCCGCGGGGGCACTTTCCTAGCCAAAAACATTCAGTACTTC. Its translation: CASSRGGTFLAKNIQYF.

V gene TRBV28 combines with J gene TRBJ2-3; 11 positions agree with TRBD1. The CDR3 runs 15 residues. V lost 8 bases and J lost 3; bases outside the gene matches: 7. Germline CDR1 and CDR2: MDHEN and SYDVKM. The CDR3 region is CASRGTGGLTDTQYF. CDR3 DNA: TGTGCCAGCCGTGGGACAGGGGGGTTGACAGATACGCAGTATTTT.

This chain links TRBV29-1 with TRBJ2-7, with TRBD2 identical over 16 bases. Germline V gives CDR1 SQVTM, CDR2 ANQGSEA. Unmatched junction bases numbered 6, after V lost 6 bases and J lost 1 base. This CDR3 spans 16 amino acids. This CDR3 reads CSVTGTSGRASYEQYF. CDR3 nucleotide sequence: TGCAGCGTCACCGGGACTAGCGGGAGGGCATCCTACGAGCAGTACTTC.

V gene TRBV7-7 combines with J gene TRBJ2-1; 10 nucleotides align to TRBD2. CDR3 length: 15 residues. V lost 2 bases and J lost 3; bases outside the gene matches: 1. Germline V gene lookup returns CDR1 SSHAT and CDR2 FNYEAQ (reference sequence). CDR3 amino acids: CASSLLAGDYNEQFF. In DNA form, the CDR3 reads TGTGCCAGCAGCTTACTAGCGGGAGACTACAATGAGCAGTTCTTC.

The chain links TRBV6-2 or TRBV6-3 to TRBJ2-1, with TRBD2 matching 8 bases. The V gene's germline CDR1 is MNHEY and CDR2 SVGEGT. Germline trimming cut 6 bases from V and 4 bases from J; bases unmatched to any gene: 8. There are 15 residues in the CDR3. The CDR3 region has the DNA TGTGCCAGCAGCAGTTACACTAGCGGTTACAATGAGCAGTTCTTC. Its protein is CASSSYTSGYNEQFF.

V usage is TRBV9 and J usage is TRBJ1-1; D remains unclear. V was cut by 4 bases and J by 0 bases, with 19 bases left in between. The CDR3 is 17 amino acids. The germline gives CDR1 SGDLS, CDR2 YYNGEE. CDR3 residues: CASSPRRAGAMNTEAFF. In DNA, the CDR3 is TGTGCCAGCAGCCCCAGGAGGGCAGGAGCCATGAACACTGAAGCTTTCTTT. Together with reference TRBV9 and TRBJ1-1, the CDR3 gives the full variable domain: DSGVTQTPKHLITATGQRVTLRCSPRSGDLSVYWYQQSLDQGLQFLIQYYNGEERAKGNILERFSAQQFPDLHSELNLSSLELGDSALYFCASSPRRAGAMNTEAFFGQGTRLTVV.

The chain combines TRBV15 with TRBJ1-1; TRBD1 matches 8 bases. Germline-derived CDR1 and CDR2 are LNHNV and YYDKDF (reference sequence). This CDR3 region has 16 residues. Germline trimming cut 5 bases from V and 5 bases from J; bases unmatched to any gene: 13. The CDR3 nucleotides are TGTGCCACCAGCGGCTTAGCCGGCAGGGGGCTTACTGAAGCTTTCTTT. Translation: CATSGLAGRGLTEAFF.

The J gene is TRBJ2-1, the V gene TRBV3-1 (or the pseudogene TRBV3-2), with D maybe TRBD2 (5 bases). V was clipped by 6 bases and J by 8 bases, with 17 bases between them. CDR3 size: 14 residues. Germline V CDR1 and CDR2: LGHDT, YNNKEL (reference sequence). CDR3 amino acids: CASSLRELVDEQFF. The CDR3 DNA sequence: TGTGCCAGCAGTCTAAGGGAGTTGGTCGATGAGCAGTTCTTC.

This clone was seen a few times. The V call is TRBV11-1, the J call TRBJ1-6; 9 bases fit TRBD1. The J segment lost 6 bases and the V segment lost 5 bases, leaving 5 bases of the junction unmatched. This CDR3 comprises 15 residues. Germline CDR1 SGHAT, CDR2 FQDESV (reference sequence). DNA for the CDR3: TGTGCCAGCAGCCTACAGGGGGCGCTTAATTCACCCCTCCACTTT. Protein sequence: CASSLQGALNSPLHF.